Listed below are T cell receptor beta chains from one sample, sequenced in a study of blood T cell repertoires in COVID-19. The method was immunoSEQ multiplex PCR; TCRdb's version includes in-frame clones alone and lacks a portion of them. The table shows roughly 170,000 clones, with about nine tenths occurring only once. Sequences were obtained from peripheral blood. All receptors derive from a man in his sixties with acute or convalescent COVID-19. Both conserved end residues are trimmed from each CDR3.

j_gene | v_gene | CDR3aa
TRBJ1-6 | TRBV7-9 | ASSHTGNSPLH
TRBJ1-5 | TRBV7-9 | ASSPVMRDQPQH
TRBJ2-3 | TRBV7-3 | ASSLTASAGTDTQY
TRBJ2-5 | TRBV5-1 | ASSLVPTGMETQY
TRBJ2-3 | TRBV11-3 | ASSSQSRVLDTQY
TRBJ2-1 | TRBV12-3/TRBV12-4 | ASRTGGNEQF
TRBJ1-4 | TRBV7-9 | ASSFRGQFNEKLF
TRBJ2-1 | TRBV6-4 | ASSEAGLDEQF
TRBJ2-6 | TRBV10-3 | AISESIRGANVLT
TRBJ2-4 | TRBV5-5 | ASSSRTGGDIQY
TRBJ1-5 | TRBV7-8 | ASSLLDRGVNQPQH
TRBJ1-2 | TRBV7-3 | ASSPGRGGFNYGYT
TRBJ2-4 | TRBV7-2 | ASSLARVQNIQY
TRBJ2-2 | TRBV5-4 | ASSLMGLGELF
TRBJ2-7 | TRBV5-4 | ASRAGTADKYEQY
TRBJ2-4 | TRBV20-1 | SASSVAKNIQY
TRBJ1-1 | TRBV6-5 | ASSYGTEAF
TRBJ2-6 | TRBV18 | ASSLRGSSGANVLT
TRBJ2-5 | TRBV5-1 | ASAEGSQETQY
TRBJ2-1 | TRBV5-1 | ASSKYTGNEQF
TRBJ2-7 | TRBV19 | ASSIGTGRFYEQY
TRBJ2-1 | TRBV3-1/TRBV3-2 | ASSQDRLAGGNCEQF
TRBJ1-4 | TRBV18 | ASHRGEGEKLF
TRBJ1-1 | TRBV7-9 | ASSLGVTNTEAF
TRBJ1-2 | TRBV3-1/TRBV3-2 | ASSQDLTGEGYT
TRBJ2-7 | TRBV30 | AWSEIDEQY
TRBJ2-3 | TRBV6-5 | ASSRDPGDTQY
TRBJ1-1 | TRBV9 | ASSGMAVNTEAF
TRBJ1-1 | TRBV2 | ASTTGNTEAF
TRBJ1-3 | TRBV10-3 | AISEAVGSGNTIY
TRBJ2-3 | TRBV19 | ASSILGTGGSSGLWFTDTQY
TRBJ2-7 | TRBV5-5 | ASSKGQGAYEQY
TRBJ2-3 | TRBV5-4 | ASSLERQGRFTDTQY
TRBJ2-5 | TRBV19 | ASSPSGFQETQY
TRBJ2-4 | TRBV27 | ASSPAAGWGKGY
TRBJ1-2 | TRBV14 | ASSRRTGSDGYT
TRBJ1-2 | TRBV30 | AWSDGTFPSNYGYT
TRBJ2-4 | TRBV7-2 | ASSLLGSRTTKNIQY
TRBJ2-3 | TRBV19 | ASSSGDTQY
TRBJ2-2 | TRBV7-3 | ASSFTAGGRTGELF
TRBJ2-1 | TRBV5-1 | ASSTGTSGGAYYHQEQF
TRBJ1-2 | TRBV5-1 | ASSPGTGLYGYT
TRBJ1-2 | TRBV20-1 | SASYSGSPYGYT
TRBJ2-1 | TRBV3-1/TRBV3-2 | ASSQERTSGRVNEQF